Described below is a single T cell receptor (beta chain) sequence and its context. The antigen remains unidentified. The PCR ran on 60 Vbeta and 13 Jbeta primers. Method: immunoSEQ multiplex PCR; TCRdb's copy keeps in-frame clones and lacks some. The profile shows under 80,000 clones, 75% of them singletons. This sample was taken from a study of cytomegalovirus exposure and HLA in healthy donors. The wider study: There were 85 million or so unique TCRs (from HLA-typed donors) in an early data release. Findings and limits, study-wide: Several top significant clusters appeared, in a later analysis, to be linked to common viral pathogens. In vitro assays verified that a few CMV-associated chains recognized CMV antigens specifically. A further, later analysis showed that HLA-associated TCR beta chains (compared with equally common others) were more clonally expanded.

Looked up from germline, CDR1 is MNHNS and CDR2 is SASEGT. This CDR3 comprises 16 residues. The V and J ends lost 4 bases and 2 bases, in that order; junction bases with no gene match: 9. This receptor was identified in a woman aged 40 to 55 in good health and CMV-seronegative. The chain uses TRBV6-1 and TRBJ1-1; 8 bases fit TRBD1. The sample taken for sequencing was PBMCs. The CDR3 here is CASSANRQGINTEAFF. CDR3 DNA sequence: TGTGCCAGCAGTGCCAATCGACAGGGGATAAACACTGAAGCTTTCTTT.